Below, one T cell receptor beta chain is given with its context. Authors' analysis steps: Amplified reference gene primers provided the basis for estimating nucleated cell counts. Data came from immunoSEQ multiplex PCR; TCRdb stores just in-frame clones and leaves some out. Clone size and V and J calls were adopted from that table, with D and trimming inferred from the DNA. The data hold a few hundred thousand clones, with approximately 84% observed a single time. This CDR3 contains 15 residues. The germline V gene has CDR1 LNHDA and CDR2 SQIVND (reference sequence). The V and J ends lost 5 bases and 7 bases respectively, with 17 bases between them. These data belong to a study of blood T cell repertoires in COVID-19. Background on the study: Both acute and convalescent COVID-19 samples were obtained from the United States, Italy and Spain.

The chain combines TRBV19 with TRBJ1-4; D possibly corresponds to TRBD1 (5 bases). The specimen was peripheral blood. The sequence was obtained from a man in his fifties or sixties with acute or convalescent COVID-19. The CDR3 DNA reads TGTGCCAGTAGTCCTTACGGGGGGTTGAGTGAAAAACTGTTTTTT. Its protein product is CASSPYGGLSEKLFF.